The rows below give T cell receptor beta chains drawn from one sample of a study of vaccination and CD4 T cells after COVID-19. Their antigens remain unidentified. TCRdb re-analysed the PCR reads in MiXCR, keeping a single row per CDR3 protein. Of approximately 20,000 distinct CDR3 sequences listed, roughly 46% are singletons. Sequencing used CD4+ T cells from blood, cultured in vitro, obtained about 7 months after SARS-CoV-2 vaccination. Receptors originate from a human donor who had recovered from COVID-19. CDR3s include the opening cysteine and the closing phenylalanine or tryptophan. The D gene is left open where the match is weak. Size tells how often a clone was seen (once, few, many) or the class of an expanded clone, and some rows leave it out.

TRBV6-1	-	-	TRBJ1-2	CASRGQSIYGYTF	TGTGCCAGCCGAGGACAGTCAATCTATGGCTACACCTTC
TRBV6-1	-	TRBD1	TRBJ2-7	CASSLNPGTGNYEQYF	TGTGCCAGCAGTCTTAATCCCGGGACAGGGAATTACGAGCAGTACTTC
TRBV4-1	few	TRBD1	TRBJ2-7	CASSQDHLTGGLYEQYF	TGCGCCAGCAGCCAAGACCATCTGACAGGGGGCTTGTACGAGCAGTACTTC
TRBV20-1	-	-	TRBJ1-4	CSARDRGRGEKLFF	TGCAGTGCTAGAGATCGAGGGAGGGGTGAAAAACTGTTTTTT
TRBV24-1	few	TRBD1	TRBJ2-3	CATSDPRRQGDHMDTQYF	TGTGCCACCAGTGACCCCCGCCGACAGGGGGACCACATGGATACGCAGTATTTT
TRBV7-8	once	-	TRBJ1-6	CASSQDRLSDSPLHF	TGCGCCAGCAGCCAAGACAGGCTAAGCGATTCACCCCTCCACTTT
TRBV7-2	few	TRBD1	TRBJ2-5	CASSLDRGWETQYF	TGTGCCAGCAGCTTAGACAGGGGTTGGGAGACCCAGTACTTC
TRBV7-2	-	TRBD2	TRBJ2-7	CASSPGGLAGGAYEQYF	TGTGCCAGCAGCCCGGGGGGACTAGCGGGAGGTGCCTACGAGCAGTACTTC
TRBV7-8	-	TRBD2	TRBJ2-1	CASSFGGNTYNEQFF	TGTGCCAGCAGCTTCGGGGGGAACACCTACAATGAGCAGTTCTTC
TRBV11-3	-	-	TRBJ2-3	CASSLARLTDTQYF	TGTGCCAGCAGCTTAGCCAGGCTCACAGATACGCAGTATTTT
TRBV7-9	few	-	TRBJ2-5	CASSRGGGETQYF	TGTGCCAGCAGCCGTGGAGGTGGAGAGACCCAGTACTTC
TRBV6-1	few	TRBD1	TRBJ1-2	CASSEAQVLGQGGYGYTF	TGTGCCAGCAGTGAAGCGCAAGTACTGGGACAGGGAGGGTATGGCTACACCTTC
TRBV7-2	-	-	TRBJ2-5	CASSPRKTQYF	TGTGCCAGCAGCCCACGTAAGACCCAGTACTTC
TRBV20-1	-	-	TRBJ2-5	CSATPQAQETQYF	TGCAGTGCTACCCCCCAAGCCCAAGAGACCCAGTACTTC
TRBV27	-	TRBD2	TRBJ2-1	CASSRRTSGTNEQFF	TGTGCCAGCAGCCGACGGACTAGCGGGACCAATGAGCAGTTCTTC
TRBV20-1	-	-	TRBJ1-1	CSAGGYTEAFF	TGCAGTGCTGGGGGGTACACTGAAGCTTTCTTT
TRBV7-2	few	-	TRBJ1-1	CASSRNTEAFF	TGTGCCAGCAGCCGCAACACTGAAGCTTTCTTT
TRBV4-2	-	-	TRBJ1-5	CASSPLNREGQPQHF	TGTGCCAGCAGCCCTCTAAACAGGGAGGGCCAGCCCCAGCATTTT
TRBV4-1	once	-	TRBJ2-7	CASSRGEASASYEQYF	TGCGCCAGCAGCCGCGGAGAGGCGTCAGCCTCCTACGAGCAGTACTTC
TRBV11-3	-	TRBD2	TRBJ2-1	CASRLGTSLRSLNEQFF	TGTGCCAGCAGGCTAGGGACTAGCCTACGAAGTCTCAATGAGCAGTTCTTC
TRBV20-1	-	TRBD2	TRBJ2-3	CSARAGTSSTDTQYF	TGCAGTGCTAGGGCCGGGACTAGTAGTACAGATACGCAGTATTTT
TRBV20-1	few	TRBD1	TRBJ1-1	CSAWDRGRRGTEAFF	TGCAGTGCGTGGGACAGGGGGCGTCGGGGCACTGAAGCTTTCTTT
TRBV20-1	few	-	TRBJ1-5	CSASVQAISNQPQHF	TGCAGTGCTAGTGTCCAGGCGATTAGCAATCAGCCCCAGCATTTT
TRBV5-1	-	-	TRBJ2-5	CASSLAAGGGETQYF	TGCGCCAGCAGCTTGGCTGCGGGTGGAGGCGAGACCCAGTACTTC
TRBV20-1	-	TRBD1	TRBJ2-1	CSWWGQGSYNEQFF	TGCAGTTGGTGGGGACAGGGCTCCTACAATGAGCAGTTCTTC
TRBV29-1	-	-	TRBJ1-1	CSGGGLNTEAFF	TGCAGCGGTGGAGGACTGAACACTGAAGCTTTCTTT
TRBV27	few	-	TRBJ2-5	CASSLQAGEETQYF	TGTGCCAGCAGTTTACAGGCAGGGGAAGAGACCCAGTACTTC
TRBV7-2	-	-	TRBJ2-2	CASSPPGLNTGELFF	TGTGCCAGCAGCCCACCAGGGTTAAACACCGGGGAGCTGTTTTTT
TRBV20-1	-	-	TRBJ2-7	CSARKGHEQYF	TGCAGTGCAAGAAAGGGGCACGAGCAGTACTTC
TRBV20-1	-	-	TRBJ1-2	CSARDQLSMSYTF	TGCAGTGCTAGAGACCAACTCTCTATGAGCTACACCTTC
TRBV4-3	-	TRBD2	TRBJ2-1	CASSQGWSGRYNEQFF	TGCGCCAGCAGCCAAGGCTGGAGCGGGAGGTACAATGAGCAGTTCTTC
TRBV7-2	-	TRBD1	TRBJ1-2	CASSSQGARGYTF	TGTGCCAGCAGCTCTCAGGGGGCGCGAGGCTACACCTTC
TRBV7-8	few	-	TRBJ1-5	CASSLDWGGNQPQHF	TGTGCCAGCAGCTTAGATTGGGGAGGCAATCAGCCCCAGCATTTT
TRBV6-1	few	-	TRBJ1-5	CASSETPGIWQPQHF	TGTGCCAGCAGTGAAACTCCTGGGATTTGGCAGCCCCAGCATTTT
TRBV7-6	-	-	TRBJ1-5	CASSRGGARGLNQPQHF	TGTGCCAGCAGCCGAGGAGGGGCTAGAGGCCTCAATCAGCCCCAGCATTTT
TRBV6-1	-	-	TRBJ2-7	CASGDYEQYF	TGTGCCAGCGGGGACTACGAGCAGTACTTC
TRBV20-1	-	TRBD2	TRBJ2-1	CSAKARTSIYNEQFF	TGCAGTGCCAAAGCCCGGACTAGCATCTACAATGAGCAGTTCTTC
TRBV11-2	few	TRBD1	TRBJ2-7	CASSPVTGSLEQYF	TGTGCCAGCAGCCCCGTGACAGGGTCCTTGGAGCAGTACTTC
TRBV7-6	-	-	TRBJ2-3	CASSPRYLPDTQYF	TGTGCCAGCAGCCCGAGATATCTGCCAGATACGCAGTATTTT
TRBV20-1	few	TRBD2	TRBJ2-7	CSASHSGSRLYEQYF	TGCAGTGCTTCCCATAGCGGGAGCCGACTCTACGAGCAGTACTTC
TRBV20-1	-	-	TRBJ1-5	CSAHTGVDNQPQHF	TGCAGTGCCCATACAGGCGTAGACAATCAGCCCCAGCATTTT
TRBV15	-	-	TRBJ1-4	CATSMSPGANEKLFF	TGTGCCACCAGCATGAGTCCGGGGGCTAATGAAAAACTGTTTTTT
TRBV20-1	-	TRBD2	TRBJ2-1	CSARKGGGHDNEQFF	TGCAGTGCCCGGAAGGGCGGGGGGCACGACAATGAGCAGTTCTTC
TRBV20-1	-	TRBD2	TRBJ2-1	CSARAALAGGGEQFF	TGCAGTGCTAGAGCAGCACTAGCGGGAGGGGGTGAGCAGTTCTTC
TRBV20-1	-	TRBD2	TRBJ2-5	CSARRGGAGETQYF	TGCAGTGCTAGGCGCGGGGGGGCAGGAGAGACCCAGTACTTC
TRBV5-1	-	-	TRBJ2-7	CASSLADGYEQYF	TGCGCCAGCAGCTTGGCGGACGGCTACGAGCAGTACTTC
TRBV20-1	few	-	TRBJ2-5	CSAVSGGEETQYF	TGCAGCGCGGTTAGTGGCGGTGAAGAGACCCAGTACTTC
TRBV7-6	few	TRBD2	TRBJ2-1	CASSLGGEQFF	TGTGCCAGCAGCCTGGGGGGGGAGCAGTTCTTC
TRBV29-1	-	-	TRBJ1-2	CLTGDDNYGYTF	TGCCTTACGGGGGACGATAACTATGGCTACACCTTC
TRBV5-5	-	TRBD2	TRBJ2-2	CASSLRLAGATGELFF	TGTGCCAGCAGCTTGCGACTAGCGGGAGCTACCGGGGAGCTGTTTTTT
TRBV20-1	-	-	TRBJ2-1	CSARDHGGEQFF	TGCAGTGCTAGAGATCATGGGGGCGAGCAGTTCTTC
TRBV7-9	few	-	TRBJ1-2	CASSPGSLGYTF	TGTGCCAGCAGCCCGGGGAGTTTGGGCTACACCTTC